These 21 T cell receptor beta chains share one sample of origin, sequenced in a study of blood T cell repertoires in COVID-19. The method was immunoSEQ multiplex PCR; TCRdb's version includes in-frame clones alone and lacks a portion of them. The data show 250,000 to 350,000 clones, 90% seen once. The sequenced material came from PBMCs or T cells enriched from blood (not recorded which). Receptor source: a woman aged 18-35 years with acute COVID-19.

About this clone itself: Other DNA sequences from this sample encode an identical CDR3 as well. The chain combines TRBV6-5 with TRBJ2-7; the D is unclear. The CDR3 is 11 amino acids. Per germline, CDR1 MNHEY and CDR2 SVGAGI. Deletions cut 5 bases from V and 3 bases from J, with 5 bases between. The CDR3 bases are TGTGCCAGCAGTCCCCACTACGAGCAGTACTTC. Amino acids: CASSPHYEQYF.

The genes are TRBV4-3 and TRBJ1-3; D gene uncertain. Per the germline V gene, CDR1 is LGHNA and CDR2 is YSLEER. The germline V and J ends were trimmed by 0 bases and 0 bases, with 12 bases remaining between them. The CDR3 has 17 residues. The DNA of the CDR3 is TGCGCCAGCAGCCAAGATTCCCTGCGGCACTCTGGAAACACCATATATTTT. It translates to CASSQDSLRHSGNTIYF.

The chain couples TRBV29-1 to TRBJ2-2; 9 bases map to TRBD1. The CDR3 covers 15 residues. Germline values: CDR1 SQVTM, CDR2 ANQGSEA. J lost 5 bases, V lost 2 bases, and 6 bases had no gene match. The CDR3 DNA reads TGCAGCGTTGAACTCACGACAGGGGGAACCGGGGAGCTGTTTTTT. Protein: CSVELTTGGTGELFF.

CDR3 bases: TGCGCCAGCAGCCAGGATTACAGGGGAGGTCAGCCCCAGCATTTT. This translates into CASSQDYRGGQPQHF. The rearrangement joins TRBV4-3 to TRBJ1-5; 7 bases are shared with TRBD1. The J segment lost 6 bases and the V segment lost 3 bases, leaving 8 bases of the junction unmatched. CDR1 is LGHNA, CDR2 YSLEER, per germline. The CDR3 has 15 residues.

The chain recombines TRBV5-5 with TRBJ2-7, with D possibly being TRBD2 (6 bases). The V end was cut by 0 bases, the J end by 3 bases, with 13 bases between. This CDR3 is built from 15 residues. CDR1 and CDR2 (germline): SGHKS, YYEKEE (reference sequence). CDR3 loop: CASSLGDFSGYEQYF. The CDR3 DNA is TGTGCCAGCAGCTTGGGGGACTTTTCGGGCTACGAGCAGTACTTC.

This sequence joins TRBV4-3 and TRBJ2-1, with 7 bases fitting TRBD2. The germline V gene encodes CDR1 LGHNA and CDR2 YSLEER. V was clipped by 2 bases and J by 0 bases; unmatched bases: 19. The CDR3 is made up of 21 amino acids. The CDR3: CASSQTRWRLAESGSYNEQFF. CDR3 in DNA: TGCGCCAGCAGCCAAACAAGATGGAGACTAGCAGAGTCCGGCTCCTACAATGAGCAGTTCTTC.

The chain joins TRBV11-3 to TRBJ1-5; D remains unclear. This CDR3 spans 15 amino acids. Germline assignment: CDR1 SGHNT and CDR2 YENEEA. Trimming left V 3 bases short and J 5 bases short, with 14 bases between. DNA for the CDR3: TGTGCCAGCAGCTTGTTGCGCGGGAGACATCAGCCCCAGCATTTT. It is translated as CASSLLRGRHQPQHF.

The rearrangement uses TRBV5-5 and TRBJ2-7; 7 bases agree with TRBD1. The V segment lost 0 bases and the J segment 7 bases; nucleotides outside the gene matches: 16. Per germline, CDR1 SGHKS and CDR2 YYEKEE (reference sequence). The CDR3 sequence is 17 residues long. CDR3 nucleotide sequence: TGTGCCAGCAGCTTGGCAGGGGCGACAGGGTTGTGGGCAGAGCAGTACTTC. It codes for CASSLAGATGLWAEQYF.

This sequence joins TRBV18 and TRBJ2-4; D call uncertain. The CDR3 has 15 residues. Trimming pared 3 bases from V and 7 bases from J, leaving 16 bases between. The germline V gene encodes CDR1 KGHSH and CDR2 LQKENI. CDR3 sequence: CASSPAIFEANIQYF. The CDR3 coding sequence is TGTGCCAGCTCACCGGCTATTTTCGAGGCGAACATTCAGTACTTC.

This clone was observed once. This chain uses TRBV11-2 with TRBJ1-2, with 11 positions matching TRBD1. V lost 5 bases to trimming and J lost 7 bases; unmatched junction nucleotides: 6. The germline V gene encodes CDR1 SGHAT and CDR2 FQNNGV. The CDR3 has 14 amino acids. The CDR3 DNA sequence: TGTGCCAGCAGCCCGGGACAGGGGGGTGGTGGCTACACCTTC. Protein: CASSPGQGGGGYTF.

The chain links TRBV6-1 to TRBJ2-4, with D unclear. Germline CDR1 reads MNHNS; CDR2 reads SASEGT. The CDR3 contains 17 residues. The V and J ends lost 2 bases and 5 bases respectively, with 19 bases between them. Here the CDR3 reads CASSELYWSRSQNIQYF. CDR3 nucleotides: TGTGCCAGCAGTGAACTCTATTGGTCCCGGTCCCAAAACATTCAGTACTTC.

This clone was counted between two and nine times. The chain joins TRBV2 to TRBJ2-1; 16 bases match TRBD2. Germline assignment: CDR1 SNHLY and CDR2 FYNNEI. J lost 0 bases, V lost 6 bases, and 20 bases had no gene match. The CDR3 totals 23 residues. The CDR3 is CASRVGTSGRAVAHRSSYNEQFF. The CDR3, as DNA: TGTGCCAGCAGGGTCGGGACTAGCGGGAGGGCTGTCGCCCATCGCAGCTCCTACAATGAGCAGTTCTTC. Supplemented by reference TRBV2 and TRBJ2-1, the full variable domain reads EPEVTQTPSHQVTQMGQEVILRCVPISNHLYFYWYRQILGQKVEFLVSFYNNEISEKSEIFDDQFSVERPDGSNFTLKIRSTKLEDSAMYFCASRVGTSGRAVAHRSSYNEQFFGPGTRLTVL.

The V call is TRBV11-2, the J call TRBJ2-7; weak D call: TRBD2 (7 bases). Trimming stripped 7 bases from V and 2 bases from J, with 18 bases between. The CDR3 spans 15 residues. Germline CDR1 reads SGHAT; CDR2 reads FQNNGV. DNA for the CDR3: TGTGCCAGCACTCCCGAGGGGGGGACCACCTACGAGCAGTACTTC. Protein product: CASTPEGGTTYEQYF.

This clone was detected only once. This chain joins TRBV10-2 and TRBJ2-7; 8 nucleotides agree with TRBD2. With 6 bases clipped from V and 7 bases from J, the junction kept 11 bases outside the gene matches. The germline CDR1 and CDR2 sequences are WSHSY and SAAADI. The CDR3 covers 14 residues. The CDR3 nucleotides are TGCGCCAGCAGCCTTCTCGGGGGGGCGAGTGAGCAGTACTTC. Protein sequence: CASSLLGGASEQYF.

This chain joins TRBV7-8 and TRBJ1-2, with D unresolved. Trimming took 1 base from V and 0 from J, leaving 6 bases between them. The germline CDR1 and CDR2 sequences are SGHVS and FQNEAQ. The CDR3 has 14 residues. The CDR3: CASSLGRTNYGYTF. CDR3 nucleotide sequence: TGTGCCAGCAGCTTAGGTAGAACTAACTATGGCTACACCTTC.

V gene TRBV27 combines with J gene TRBJ2-7; 13 positions agree with TRBD2. From germline, CDR1 is MNHEY and CDR2 SMNVEV (reference sequence). The ends lost 9 bases at V and 3 bases at J; junction bases unmatched: 14. The CDR3 has 17 amino acids. In DNA, the CDR3 is TGTGCCAGTAAGCCGGGACTAGCGGGACCTAAGATCTACGAGCAGTACTTC. Its translation is CASKPGLAGPKIYEQYF.

The genes are TRBV28 and TRBJ1-4; 9 nucleotides line up with TRBD1. Trimming removed 2 bases from V and 7 bases from J; junction bases left unmatched: 14. CDR1 is MDHEN and CDR2 is SYDVKM in the germline V gene. This CDR3 is 18 amino acids long. The CDR3 sequence: CASSLPGTGRRHGEKLFF. CDR3 DNA: TGTGCCAGCAGTTTACCCGGGACAGGGCGACGGCACGGTGAAAAACTGTTTTTT.

The CDR3 DNA follows: TGTGCCAGCGAGGACACGTACTCCTACAATGAGCAGTTCTTC. As protein: CASEDTYSYNEQFF. V and J are TRBV2 and TRBJ2-1; maybe TRBD1 (5 bases). The germline V gene has CDR1 SNHLY and CDR2 FYNNEI. Between the trimmed V and J ends, which lost 8 bases and 0 bases, there was a span of 11 bases. The CDR3 covers 14 residues.

The rearrangement uses TRBV9 and TRBJ1-2; a possible D gene is TRBD1 (5 bases). CDR1 and CDR2 (germline): SGDLS, YYNGEE. Trimming took 4 bases from V and 8 from J, leaving 18 bases between them. The CDR3 extends over 14 amino acids. DNA of the CDR3: TGTGCCAGCAGCCCCGACAGCTTATCTCGGGGCTACACCTTC. Amino acids: CASSPDSLSRGYTF.

V gene TRBV7-8 combines with J gene TRBJ2-1, with TRBD2 as a possible D gene (6 bases). The CDR3 length is 16 residues. The germline V and J ends were trimmed by 1 base and 9 bases, with 19 bases remaining between them. Germline lookup yields CDR1 SGHVS and CDR2 FQNEAQ. DNA of the CDR3: TGTGCCAGCAGCTTAGTCCGGGACTCCGGAGGAGGTGAGCAGTTCTTC. This sequence encodes CASSLVRDSGGGEQFF.

This clone came up once. The gene calls are TRBV24-1 and TRBJ2-1; TRBD1 matches at 9 bases. This CDR3 is 12 amino acids long. Germline V CDR1 and CDR2: KGHDR, SFDVKD. V was clipped by 9 bases and J by 6 bases; unmatched bases: 2. CDR3 in amino acids: CATGDRANEQFF. DNA of the CDR3: TGTGCCACCGGGGACAGGGCCAATGAGCAGTTCTTC.